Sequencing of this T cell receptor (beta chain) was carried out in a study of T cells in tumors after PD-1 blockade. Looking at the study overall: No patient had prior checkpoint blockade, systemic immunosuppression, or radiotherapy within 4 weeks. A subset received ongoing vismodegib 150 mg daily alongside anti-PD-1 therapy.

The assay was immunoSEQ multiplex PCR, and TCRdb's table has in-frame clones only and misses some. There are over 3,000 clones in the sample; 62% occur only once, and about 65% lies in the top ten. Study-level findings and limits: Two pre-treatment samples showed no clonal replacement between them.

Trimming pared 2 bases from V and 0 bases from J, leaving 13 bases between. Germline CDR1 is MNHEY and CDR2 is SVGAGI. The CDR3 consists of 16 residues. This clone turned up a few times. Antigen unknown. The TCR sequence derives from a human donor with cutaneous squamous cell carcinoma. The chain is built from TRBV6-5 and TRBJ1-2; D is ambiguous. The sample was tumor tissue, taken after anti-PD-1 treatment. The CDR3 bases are TGTGCCAGCAGTTACGTTTTCGGGGAAGCTAACTATGGCTACACCTTC. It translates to CASSYVFGEANYGYTF.